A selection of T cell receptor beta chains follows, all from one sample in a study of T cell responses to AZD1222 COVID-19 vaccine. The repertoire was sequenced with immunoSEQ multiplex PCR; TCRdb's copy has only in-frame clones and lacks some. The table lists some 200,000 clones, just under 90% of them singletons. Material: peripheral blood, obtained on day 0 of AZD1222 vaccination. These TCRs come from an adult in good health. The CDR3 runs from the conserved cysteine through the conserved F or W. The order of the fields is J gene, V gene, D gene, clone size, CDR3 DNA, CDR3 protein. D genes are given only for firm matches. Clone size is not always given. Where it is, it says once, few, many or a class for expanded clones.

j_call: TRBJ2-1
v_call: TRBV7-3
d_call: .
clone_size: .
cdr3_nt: TGTGCCAGCAGCTTCGAGGGCTACAGTGAGCAGTTCTTC
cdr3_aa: CASSFEGYSEQFF

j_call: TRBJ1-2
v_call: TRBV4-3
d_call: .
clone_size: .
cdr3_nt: TGCGCCAGCAGCCATGAGGGGAACTATGGCTACACCTTC
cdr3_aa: CASSHEGNYGYTF

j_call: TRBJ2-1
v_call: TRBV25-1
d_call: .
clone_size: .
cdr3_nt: TGTGCCAGCAGTGGAGGGAATGAGCAGTTCTTC
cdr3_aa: CASSGGNEQFF

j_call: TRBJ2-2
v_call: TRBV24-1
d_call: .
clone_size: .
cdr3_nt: TGTGCCACCAGCCCCGGGGGCCCGGCGTGGGAGCTGTTTTTT
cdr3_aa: CATSPGGPAWELFF

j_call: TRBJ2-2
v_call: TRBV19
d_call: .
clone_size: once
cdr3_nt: TGTGCCAGTAGTATCCTCTCCACGCTCACCGGGGAGCTGTTTTTT
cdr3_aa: CASSILSTLTGELFF

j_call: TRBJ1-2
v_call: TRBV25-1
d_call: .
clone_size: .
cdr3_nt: TGTGCCAGCAGTGCCCCTACGGTGACGCATGGCTACACCTTC
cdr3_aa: CASSAPTVTHGYTF

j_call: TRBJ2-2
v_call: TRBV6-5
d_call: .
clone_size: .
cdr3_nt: TGTGCCAGCAGTACGGACCCGCATCGGACCGGGGAGCTGTTTTTT
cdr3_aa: CASSTDPHRTGELFF

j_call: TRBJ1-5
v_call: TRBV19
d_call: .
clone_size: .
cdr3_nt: TGTGCCAGTAGGCAGCCCGGCCACCGAAATCAGCCCCAGCATTTT
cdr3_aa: CASRQPGHRNQPQHF

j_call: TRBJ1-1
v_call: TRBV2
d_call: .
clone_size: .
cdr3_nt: TGTGCCAGCAGTTTCCAGGGAATGAACACTGAAGCTTTCTTT
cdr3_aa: CASSFQGMNTEAFF

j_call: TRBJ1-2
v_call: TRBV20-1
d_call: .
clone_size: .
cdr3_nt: TGCAGTGGAGCAGGAAACTATGGCTACACCTTC
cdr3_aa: CSGAGNYGYTF

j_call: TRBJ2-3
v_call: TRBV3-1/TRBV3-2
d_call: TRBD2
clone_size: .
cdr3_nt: TGTGCCAGCAGCCAAGATAGGGCTAGCGGGGTTTTTGGTACAGATACGCAGTATTTT
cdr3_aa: CASSQDRASGVFGTDTQYF

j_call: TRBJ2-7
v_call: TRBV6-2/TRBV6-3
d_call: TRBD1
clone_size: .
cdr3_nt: TGTGCCTGCAGTGGGCGACAGGGGAGGTACGAGCAGTACTTC
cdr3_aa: CACSGRQGRYEQYF

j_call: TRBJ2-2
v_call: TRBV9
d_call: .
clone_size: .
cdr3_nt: TGTGCCAGCAGCGTACGCGTTACCGGGGAGCTGTTTTTT
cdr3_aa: CASSVRVTGELFF

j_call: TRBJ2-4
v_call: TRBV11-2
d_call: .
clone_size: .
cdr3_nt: TGTGCCAGCAGCGCGCCACCGGGTAACATTCAGTACTTC
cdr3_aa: CASSAPPGNIQYF

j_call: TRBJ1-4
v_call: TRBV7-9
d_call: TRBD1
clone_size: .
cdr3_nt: TGTGCCAGCAGCTCGGGACAGGGGGCACATGAAAAACTGTTTTTT
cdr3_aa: CASSSGQGAHEKLFF

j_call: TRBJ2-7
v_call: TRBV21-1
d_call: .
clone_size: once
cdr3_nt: TGTGCCCCTCTCAAGGACAGGGGAAATTCGAACGAGCAGTACTTC
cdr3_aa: CAPLKDRGNSNEQYF

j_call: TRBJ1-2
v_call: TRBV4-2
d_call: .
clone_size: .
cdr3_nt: TGTGCCAGCAGCCAAGATCTCTCGTCGACAGTCGGCGACTACACCTTC
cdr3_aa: CASSQDLSSTVGDYTF

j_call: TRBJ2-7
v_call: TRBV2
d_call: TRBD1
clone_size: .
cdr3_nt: TGTGCCACCAAACAGGGGTTTTCCTACGAGCAGTACTTC
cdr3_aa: CATKQGFSYEQYF

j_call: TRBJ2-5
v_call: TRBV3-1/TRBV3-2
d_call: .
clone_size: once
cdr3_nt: TGTGCCAGCAGCCAAGGAACCAGCCCCGGGGGGACCCAGTACTTC
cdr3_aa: CASSQGTSPGGTQYF

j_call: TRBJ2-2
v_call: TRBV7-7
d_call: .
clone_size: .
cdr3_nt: TGTGCCAGCACCCTATCCGGGGAGCTGTTTTTT
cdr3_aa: CASTLSGELFF

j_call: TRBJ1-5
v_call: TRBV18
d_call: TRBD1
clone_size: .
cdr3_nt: TGTGCCAGCTCACCACGGACAGGGGATAATCAGCCCCAGCATTTT
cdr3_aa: CASSPRTGDNQPQHF

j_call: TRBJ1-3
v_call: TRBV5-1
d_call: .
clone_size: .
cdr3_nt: TGCGCCACCCCCACCTCAGACATTCGCTCTGGAAACACCATATATTTT
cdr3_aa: CATPTSDIRSGNTIYF

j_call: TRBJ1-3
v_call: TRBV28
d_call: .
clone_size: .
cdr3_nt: TGTGCCAGCACCCTCGGTCGGCTGGGAGGAAACACCATATATTTT
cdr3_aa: CASTLGRLGGNTIYF

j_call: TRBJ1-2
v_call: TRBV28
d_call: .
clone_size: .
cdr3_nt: TGTGCCAGCGATGGCCAGTGGCAACTAAACTATGGCTACACCTTC
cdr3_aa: CASDGQWQLNYGYTF

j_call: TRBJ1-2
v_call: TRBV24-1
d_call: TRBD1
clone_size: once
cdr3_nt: TGTGCCACCAGTGCCCCGACAGGGGCGGATGGCTACACCTTC
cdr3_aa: CATSAPTGADGYTF

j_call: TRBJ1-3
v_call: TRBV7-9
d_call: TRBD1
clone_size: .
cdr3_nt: TGTGCCAGCAGCTTACGGCCCTCGGACAGGGACACCATATATTTT
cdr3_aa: CASSLRPSDRDTIYF

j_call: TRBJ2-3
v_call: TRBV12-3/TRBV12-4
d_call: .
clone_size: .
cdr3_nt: TGTGCCAGCAGTTGGGGGCTCGCAGATACGCAGTATTTT
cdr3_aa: CASSWGLADTQYF

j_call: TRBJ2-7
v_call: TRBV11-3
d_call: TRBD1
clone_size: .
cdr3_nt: TGTGCCAGCAGCCCCGGGACAGGGAAAACCTACGAGCAGTACTTC
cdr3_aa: CASSPGTGKTYEQYF

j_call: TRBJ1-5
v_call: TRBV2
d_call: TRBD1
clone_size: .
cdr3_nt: TGTGCCAGCAGGGCCAGGGGGCTTGGCAATCAGCCCCAGCATTTT
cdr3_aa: CASRARGLGNQPQHF

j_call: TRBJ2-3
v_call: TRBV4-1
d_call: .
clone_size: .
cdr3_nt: TGCGCCAGCAGCCAACCCGCCAGGGAGACTAGGCGGGATACGCAGTATTTT
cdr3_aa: CASSQPARETRRDTQYF

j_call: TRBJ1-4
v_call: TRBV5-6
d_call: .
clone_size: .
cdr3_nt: TGTGCCAGCAGCTTGTTAGGTTCAACTAATGAAAAACTGTTTTTT
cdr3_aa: CASSLLGSTNEKLFF

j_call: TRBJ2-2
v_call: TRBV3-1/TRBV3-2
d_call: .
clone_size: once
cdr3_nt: TGTGCCAGCAGCAGAGACACCGGGGAGCTGTTTTTT
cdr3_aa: CASSRDTGELFF

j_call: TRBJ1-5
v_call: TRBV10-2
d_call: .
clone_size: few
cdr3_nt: TGCGCCACCGGAGGGGCCCCGGGGCAGCCCCAGCATTTT
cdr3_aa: CATGGAPGQPQHF

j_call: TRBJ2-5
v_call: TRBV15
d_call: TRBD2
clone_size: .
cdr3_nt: TGTGCCACCAGCAGAGGGGGGGGTCCAGAGACCCAGTACTTC
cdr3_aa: CATSRGGGPETQYF

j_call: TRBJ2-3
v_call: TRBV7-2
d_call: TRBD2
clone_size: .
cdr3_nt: TGTGCCAGCAGCGTTAGCGGGGGGAGAGATACGCAGTATTTT
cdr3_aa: CASSVSGGRDTQYF

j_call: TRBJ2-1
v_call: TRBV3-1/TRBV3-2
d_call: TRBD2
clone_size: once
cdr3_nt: TGTGCCAGCAGCCAATATAGCGGGGAGCAGTTCTTC
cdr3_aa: CASSQYSGEQFF

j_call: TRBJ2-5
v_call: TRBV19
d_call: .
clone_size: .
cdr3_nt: TGTGCCAGTGGGAGCCAGGGGTTCGAGACCCAGTACTTC
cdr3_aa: CASGSQGFETQYF

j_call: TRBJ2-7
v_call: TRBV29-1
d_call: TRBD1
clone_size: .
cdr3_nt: TGCAGCGCTCAACCGGGACAGGGGGGCTACGAGCAGTACTTC
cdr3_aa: CSAQPGQGGYEQYF

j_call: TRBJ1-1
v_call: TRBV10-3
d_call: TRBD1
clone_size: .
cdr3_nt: TGTGCCATCAGACCGACAGGGGGCAGGGACGGGAACACTGAAGCTTTCTTT
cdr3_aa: CAIRPTGGRDGNTEAFF

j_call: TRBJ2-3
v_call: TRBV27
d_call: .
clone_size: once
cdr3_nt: TGTGCCAGCAAACAGAGTAGCACAGATACGCAGTATTTT
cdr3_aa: CASKQSSTDTQYF

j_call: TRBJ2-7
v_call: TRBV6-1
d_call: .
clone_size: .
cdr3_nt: TGTGCCAGCAGTGAAGGCCAGGGGGGGGTCTACGAGCAGTACTTC
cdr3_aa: CASSEGQGGVYEQYF

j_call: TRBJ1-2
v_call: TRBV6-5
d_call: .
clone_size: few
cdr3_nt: TGTGCCAGCAGACGACAGTTGGACTATGGCTACACCTTC
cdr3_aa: CASRRQLDYGYTF

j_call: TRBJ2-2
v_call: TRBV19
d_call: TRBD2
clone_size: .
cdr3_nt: TGTGCCACCGGACTAGCGGGCACCGGGGAGCTGTTTTTT
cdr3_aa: CATGLAGTGELFF

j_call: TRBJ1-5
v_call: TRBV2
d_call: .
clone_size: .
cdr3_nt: TGTGCCAGCAGTGAGGCTACGGTCAATCAGCCCCAGCATTTT
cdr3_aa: CASSEATVNQPQHF

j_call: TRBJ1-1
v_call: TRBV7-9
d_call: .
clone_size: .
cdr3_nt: TGTGCCAGCAGCTTCAGTCTAGGGAACACTGAAGCTTTCTTT
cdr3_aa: CASSFSLGNTEAFF

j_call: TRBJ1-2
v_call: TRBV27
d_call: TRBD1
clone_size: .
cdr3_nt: TGTGCCAGCAGTTCCGTTAAGACAGGGGGCCGTAATGGCTACACCTTC
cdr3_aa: CASSSVKTGGRNGYTF

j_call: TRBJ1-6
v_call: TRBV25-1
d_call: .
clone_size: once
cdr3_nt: TGTGCCAGCAGTGTCGGGGGGGCCGGTAATTCACCCCTCCACTTT
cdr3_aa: CASSVGGAGNSPLHF

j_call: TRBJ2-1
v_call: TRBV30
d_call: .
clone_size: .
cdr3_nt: TGTGCCTGGAGTACAGGGACTGAGCAGTTCTTC
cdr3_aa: CAWSTGTEQFF

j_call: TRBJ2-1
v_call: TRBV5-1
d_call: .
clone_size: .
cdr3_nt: TGCGCCAGCAGCTCCTACAATGAGCAGTTCTTC
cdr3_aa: CASSSYNEQFF

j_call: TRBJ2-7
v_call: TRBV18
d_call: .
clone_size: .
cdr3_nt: TGTGCCAGCTCACCTCCTGACTCCTACGAGCAGTACTTC
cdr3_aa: CASSPPDSYEQYF

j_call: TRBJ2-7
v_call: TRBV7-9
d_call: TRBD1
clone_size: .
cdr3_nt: TGTGCCACCTCTCGGGCTGGGACAGGGGGCTACGAGCAGTACTTC
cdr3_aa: CATSRAGTGGYEQYF

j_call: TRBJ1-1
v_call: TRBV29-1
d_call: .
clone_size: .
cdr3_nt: TGCAGCGTTCAAACAAGAATGAACACTGAAGCTTTCTTT
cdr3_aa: CSVQTRMNTEAFF

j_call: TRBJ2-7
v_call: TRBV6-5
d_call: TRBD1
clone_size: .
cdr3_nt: TGTGCCAGCAGTTACTCGAGACAGGGGCCCACAGGCGAGCAGTACTTC
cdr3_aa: CASSYSRQGPTGEQYF

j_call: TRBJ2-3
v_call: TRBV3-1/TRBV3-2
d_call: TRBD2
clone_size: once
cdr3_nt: TGTGCCAGCAGCCAACCTGGAGTTGGTGCGGGAGGGCCAGATACGCAGTATTTT
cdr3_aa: CASSQPGVGAGGPDTQYF